This T cell receptor beta chain was recovered during a study of T cell changes during pregnancy in multiple sclerosis. The V end lost 4 bases, the J end lost 4 bases, and 16 bases lay between the germline ends. CDR1 is SGHVS, CDR2 FNYEAQ, per germline. This CDR3 has 16 residues. Sequencing was performed with immunoSEQ multiplex PCR; in TCRdb, only in-frame clones are kept and a portion is missing. The data contain 55,000 to 70,000 clones, 75% to 90% of them singletons. The specimen comprised CD4+ T cells from peripheral blood mononuclear cells, sampled in the third trimester of pregnancy. This receptor was taken from a female donor with multiple sclerosis, enrolled in a pregnancy study. The chain links TRBV7-6 to TRBJ2-2; D is perhaps TRBD1 (5 bases). CDR3 sequence (DNA): TGTGCCAGCAGCTCCCAAGGGGCAGGGCTCACCGGGGAGCTGTTTTTT. Its protein is CASSSQGAGLTGELFF.